The 4 T cell receptor beta chains below all came from one sample that was sequenced in a study of CD8 T cells in Susac syndrome. With random hexamers, roughly 0.5 to 1 ug RNA was reverse transcribed. TCRdb reprocessed the immunoSEQ multiplex PCR reads via MiXCR and lists one record per CDR3 protein. The repertoire has some 76,000 distinct CDR3 sequences, 91% of them found once; the top ten carry about 0.47%. Sequenced: CD8+ T cells from PBMCs. All receptors come from a human donor with multiple sclerosis.

J is TRBJ2-3 and V is TRBV24-1; no reliable D call. The CDR3 is 17 residues long. CDR1 KGHDR and CDR2 SFDVKD come from the germline V gene. V was clipped by 3 bases and J by 5 bases, with 20 bases between them. CDR3 nucleotide sequence: TGTGCCACCAGTGATCCCGAGGACGGAGCCTCGGGAGATACGCAGTATTTT. Protein product: CATSDPEDGASGDTQYF.

The rearrangement uses TRBV12-3 or TRBV12-4 and TRBJ1-2, with D perhaps TRBD1 (5 bases). Trimming left V 5 bases short and J 6 bases short, with 13 bases between. The CDR3 covers 13 residues. This CDR3 is CASSSGKGNGYTF. DNA for the CDR3: TGTGCCAGCAGTAGTGGGAAGGGGAATGGCTACACCTTC.

V is TRBV4-3 and J is TRBJ2-3; D is uncertain. Germline V lookup: CDR1 LGHNA, CDR2 YSLEER. This CDR3 comprises 17 residues. The V end lost 4 bases, the J end lost 0 bases, and 17 bases lay between the germline ends. The CDR3 bases are TGCGCCAGCAGCCCGATACCGACCTCATTTAGCACAGATACGCAGTATTTT. It is translated as CASSPIPTSFSTDTQYF.

As to this clonotype: At one boundary the junction diverges from the germline segment, which might be a read error. V and J are TRBV29-1 and TRBJ2-6; tentatively, D is TRBD1 or TRBD2 (6 bases each). Germline-derived CDR1 and CDR2 are SQVTM and ANQGSEA. The CDR3 spans 15 residues. CDR3 nucleotide sequence: TGCAGCGTTAAAGATCCTAGCGAGGGGGGCAACGTCCTGACTTTC. It specifies CSVKDPSEGGNVLTF. The complete variable domain, with remaining parts taken from reference TRBV29-1 and TRBJ2-6, reads SAVISQKPSRDICQRGTSLTIQCQVDSQVTMMFWYRQQPGQSLTLIATANQGSEATYESGFVIDKFPISRPNLTFSTLTVSNMSPEDSSIYLCSVKDPSEGGNVLTFGAGSRLTVL.